This is a list of T cell receptor beta chains from one sample in a study of blood T cell repertoires in COVID-19. The repertoire was sequenced with immunoSEQ multiplex PCR; TCRdb's copy has only in-frame clones and lacks some. The sample shows tens of thousands of clones, 86% of them seen only once. The specimen sequenced was peripheral blood. Receptors were obtained from a man aged 50-60 years with active or convalescent COVID-19. CDR3s include the opening cysteine and the closing phenylalanine or tryptophan. D genes are given only for firm matches. Clone size is given for some rows only: seen once, a few or many times, or a class if the clone is expanded.

CDR3 protein,CDR3 DNA,V gene,D gene,J gene,clone size
CASSLPLTNYGYTF,TGTGCCAGCAGCTTGCCACTCACCAACTATGGCTACACCTTC,TRBV5-6,-,TRBJ1-2,-
CASSQEETRIYNEQFF,TGCGCCAGCAGCCAAGAAGAGACGCGGATTTACAATGAGCAGTTCTTC,TRBV4-1,-,TRBJ2-1,-
CASSFSGKDTGELFF,TGTGCCAGCAGTTTTAGCGGGAAAGACACCGGGGAGCTGTTTTTT,TRBV5-6,TRBD2,TRBJ2-2,-
CASSVAPSGHTDTQYF,TGTGCCAGCAGCGTAGCTCCCAGCGGGCACACAGATACGCAGTATTTT,TRBV9,-,TRBJ2-3,-
CASSESRGLNEQFF,TGTGCCAGCAGTGAAAGTAGAGGGCTGAATGAGCAGTTCTTC,TRBV6-1,-,TRBJ2-1,-
CASNLKAGDQPQHF,TGTGCCAGCAATTTAAAAGCAGGGGATCAGCCCCAGCATTTT,TRBV7-2,-,TRBJ1-5,-
CASVTHITGQGSNQPQHF,TGTGCTAGTGTCACCCATATCACCGGGCAGGGGAGCAATCAGCCCCAGCATTTT,TRBV12-5,-,TRBJ1-5,-
CASSSSGTGASYEQYF,TGTGCCAGCAGCTCGTCCGGGACAGGGGCCTCCTACGAGCAGTACTTC,TRBV7-2,TRBD1,TRBJ2-7,-
CAGSSGPWETQYF,TGCGCCGGAAGTAGCGGCCCTTGGGAGACCCAGTACTTC,TRBV10-1,-,TRBJ2-5,-
CASSPSRGQGETQYF,TGTGCCAGTAGCCCCTCCAGGGGGCAGGGAGAGACCCAGTACTTC,TRBV19,TRBD1,TRBJ2-5,-
CASSHPTTYADTEAFF,TGTGCCAGCAGCCATCCAACTACCTACGCGGACACTGAAGCTTTCTTT,TRBV6-2/TRBV6-3,-,TRBJ1-1,-
CASSRPRPGQGLYEQYF,TGCGCCAGCAGCCGCCCCCGCCCGGGACAGGGGCTCTACGAGCAGTACTTC,TRBV23-1,TRBD1,TRBJ2-7,-
CASSRRQGQETQYF,TGTGCCAGCAGCCGGAGACAGGGCCAAGAGACCCAGTACTTC,TRBV5-4,TRBD1,TRBJ2-5,-
CAISRTSGGTDTQYF,TGTGCCATCAGCCGGACTAGTGGGGGCACAGATACGCAGTATTTT,TRBV10-3,TRBD2,TRBJ2-3,-
CASSLTMRDRGRETQYF,TGTGCCAGCTCACTTACGATGCGGGACAGGGGGCGAGAGACCCAGTACTTC,TRBV18,TRBD1,TRBJ2-5,-
CASSQTGGGYTF,TGTGCCAGCAGCCAGACAGGGGGAGGCTACACCTTC,TRBV7-2,TRBD1,TRBJ1-2,few
CASSVAGVNYNEQFF,TGTGCCAGCAGCGTAGCCGGGGTCAATTACAATGAGCAGTTCTTC,TRBV9,-,TRBJ2-1,-
CASSQVVPHPQHF,TGCGCCAGCAGCCAAGTAGTACCCCACCCCCAGCATTTT,TRBV4-1,-,TRBJ1-5,-
CAWSELAGEQYF,TGTGCCTGGAGTGAACTAGCGGGCGAGCAGTACTTC,TRBV30,TRBD2,TRBJ2-7,few
CAWSAGGQGKADTQYF,TGTGCCTGGAGTGCCGGGGGACAGGGGAAGGCAGATACGCAGTATTTT,TRBV30,TRBD1,TRBJ2-3,-
CSVIQGFSGNTIYF,TGCAGCGTGATACAGGGTTTCTCTGGAAACACCATATATTTT,TRBV29-1,-,TRBJ1-3,-
CASQDSASGNTIYF,TGCGCCAGCCAGGACAGTGCCTCTGGAAACACCATATATTTT,TRBV5-1,-,TRBJ1-3,-
CASSPNRGLNTEAFF,TGTGCCAGCAGCCCGAACAGGGGGCTGAACACTGAAGCTTTCTTT,TRBV7-6,TRBD1,TRBJ1-1,-
CASSIRGQGSGNTIYF,TGTGCCAGCAGTATTCGGGGACAGGGATCTGGAAACACCATATATTTT,TRBV2,TRBD1,TRBJ1-3,-
CASSRDRGRNEKLFF,TGTGCCAGCAGTCGGGACAGGGGGCGTAATGAAAAACTGTTTTTT,TRBV21-1,-,TRBJ1-4,once
CASENLQGTEKLFF,TGTGCCAGCGAAAATTTGCAGGGGACGGAAAAACTGTTTTTT,TRBV28,-,TRBJ1-4,-
CASSPRQGAWDTQYF,TGTGCCAGCAGTCCTCGACAGGGGGCGTGGGATACGCAGTATTTT,TRBV27,TRBD1,TRBJ2-3,-
CASGLRPGQTGELFF,TGTGCCAGTGGCCTGCGACCGGGACAGACCGGGGAGCTGTTTTTT,TRBV19,TRBD1,TRBJ2-2,-
CASSIDPGRSGNQPQHF,TGTGCCAGTAGTATAGATCCTGGGAGGAGTGGCAATCAGCCCCAGCATTTT,TRBV19,-,TRBJ1-5,-
CASKPQTTNTGELFF,TGCGCCAGTAAACCTCAAACAACGAACACCGGGGAGCTGTTTTTT,TRBV5-1,-,TRBJ2-2,-
CASSLLAGGTGELFF,TGTGCCAGCAGTCTACTAGCGGGAGGAACCGGGGAGCTGTTTTTT,TRBV27,TRBD2,TRBJ2-2,-
CSVRTGTNTEAFF,TGCAGCGTCCGAACAGGGACGAACACTGAAGCTTTCTTT,TRBV29-1,-,TRBJ1-1,once
CASSLWQEETQYF,TGTGCCAGCAGCCTCTGGCAAGAAGAGACCCAGTACTTC,TRBV3-1/TRBV3-2,-,TRBJ2-5,-
CASSSSDRAETQYF,TGTGCCAGCTCATCTAGCGACAGGGCCGAGACCCAGTACTTC,TRBV18,-,TRBJ2-5,-
CASRPRQGATNTEAFF,TGTGCCAGCAGGCCCCGACAGGGGGCGACAAACACTGAAGCTTTCTTT,TRBV3-1/TRBV3-2,TRBD1,TRBJ1-1,-
CSVETGISYNEQFF,TGCAGCGTGGAAACAGGGATCTCCTACAATGAGCAGTTCTTC,TRBV29-1,-,TRBJ2-1,-
CASSPLDRGDTIYF,TGTGCCAGCAGCCCCTTGGACAGGGGAGACACCATATATTTT,TRBV3-1/TRBV3-2,TRBD1,TRBJ1-3,few
CASSVGSGGPETQYF,TGTGCCAGCAGCGTAGGTTCTGGGGGCCCAGAGACCCAGTACTTC,TRBV9,-,TRBJ2-5,-
CASSSTGTTVREQYF,TGTGCCAGCAGTTCGACCGGGACTACCGTACGAGAGCAGTACTTC,TRBV6-2/TRBV6-3,TRBD2,TRBJ2-7,-
CASSGRGPQHF,TGTGCCAGCAGTGGGAGGGGGCCCCAGCATTTT,TRBV12-3/TRBV12-4,-,TRBJ1-5,-